This entry describes one T cell receptor beta chain. This clone has only one observation. It has no known antigen specificity. Per-base quality was not reported, and no clone a single base away is much larger than it. TCRbeta CDR3 regions were amplified from genomic DNA by means of the immunoSEQ Assay, a bias-controlled multiplex PCR. The published analysis was carried out like this. The number of nucleated cells in each sample was estimated by amplification of reference gene primers within the assay. To quantify the absolute abundance of each unique TCRbeta CDR3 rearrangement, sequence reads were collapsed and filtered. For each sample, productive Simpson clonality was calculated as the square root of Simpson's diversity index over productive rearrangements. TCRdb retrieved this table from immuneACCESS and kept in-frame rearrangements only. Not all clones are present; in checked studies, unresolved V genes account for under half, and no reason is known for the remainder. D and trimming come from the DNA, and the V and J calls and clone size come from that table. Present in this sample are about 260,000 clones, around 80% of which were seen just once. Together, the top ten hold approximately 4% of the sample.

Participants in the prospective study were enrolled through a virtual design, were aged roughly 18 to 100 years, and lived in roughly 26 United States geographic areas. To assign participants to cohorts, the prospective study relied on clinical history that participants themselves reported in a screening survey and a study questionnaire. Mobile phlebotomists in the prospective study collected whole blood, serum and a nasopharyngeal or oropharyngeal swab from every participant. Additional blood draws and questionnaires over an approximately two-month period could optionally be provided by prospective study participants. Prospective study blood samples were shipped either frozen or at room temperature before DNA extraction. This specimen belongs to a study of blood T cell repertoires in COVID-19 (dated by TCRdb to 2018 to 2020). Background on the whole study: Samples covering the acute and convalescent phases of COVID-19 were provided by collaborators in the United States, Italy and Spain. The material from the prospective study consisted of cDNA or gDNA derived from T cells, B-cell-depleted T cells, or PBMCs. The dataset comprised deeply sampled blood TCRbeta repertoires from subjects exposed to, actively infected with, or recovered from COVID-19. The repertoires were made available in a free public database intended to serve as a resource for research on the immune response to SARS-CoV-2. The samples were drawn from two sources: the first 160 participants of the ongoing ImmuneRACE study, and 1,200 or so subjects contributed by 6 global collaborators. A de-identified subject ID, COVID-19 status, age in years and sex were almost always included in the sample metadata. Where available, HLA class I and class II types were taken from metadata supplied by the sample provider and were not determined by assay-based typing. General conclusions and limits of the study: The quantity of clinical and demographic metadata differed by source and by participant and was supplied without curation.

The junction carries 10 bases between V and J, which are trimmed by 2 bases and 7 bases respectively. CDR1 and CDR2 (SGDLS, YYNGEE) derive from the germline V gene. Including the terminal cysteine and valine, the CDR3 comprises 12 residues. Just CDR3 DNA is preserved here, 36 bases in frame from base 1. The chain uses TRBV9 and TRBJ2-7; TRBD2 is possibly the D segment (5 matching bases). This TCR derives from a man younger than 40 with acute COVID-19. The source material was PBMCs or T cells enriched from blood (not recorded which). The DNA sequence follows: TGTGCCAGCAGCGTGGGAGCCGGAGAGCAGTACGTC. Its amino acids are CASSVGAGEQYV.